The 32 T cell receptor beta chains reported below all come from one sample, sequenced in a study of T cell changes during pregnancy in multiple sclerosis. This table comes from immunoSEQ multiplex PCR, and its TCRdb copy is limited to in-frame clones, with some not included. The repertoire holds 50,000 to 60,000 clones, with around 92% as singletons. Sample: CD4+ T cells from peripheral blood mononuclear cells, taken after pregnancy. These receptors were collected from a female donor in good health, enrolled as a control in a pregnancy study.

This rearrangement joins TRBV19 to TRBJ1-2, with a tentative D call TRBD1 (6 bases). CDR3 length: 13 amino acids. Germline V gene sequence: CDR1 LNHDA, CDR2 SQIVND (reference sequence). The V and J ends lost 3 bases and 4 bases respectively, with 9 bases between them. The CDR3 DNA follows: TGTGCCAGTAGTATGAACAGGGCCTATGGCTACACCTTC. As protein: CASSMNRAYGYTF.

The chain recombines TRBV7-3 with TRBJ2-1; tentative D call: TRBD1 (5 bases). The germline V gene has CDR1 SGHTA and CDR2 FQGTGA. The V end was cut by 5 bases, the J end by 3 bases, with 14 bases between. This CDR3 region has 15 residues. The CDR3 nucleotides read TGTGCCAGCAGCCATGATCGTGACAGCTACAATGAGCAGTTCTTC. This gives the protein CASSHDRDSYNEQFF. The full variable domain, with the rest looked up from reference TRBV7-3 and TRBJ2-1, is GAGVSQTPSNKVTEKGKYVELRCDPISGHTALYWYRQSLGQGPEFLIYFQGTGAADDSGLPNDRFFAVRPEGSVSTLKIQRTERGDSAVYLCASSHDRDSYNEQFFGPGTRLTVL.

This clone has just a few counts. The rearrangement joins TRBV29-1 to TRBJ2-2, with unresolved D. The V end was cut by 4 bases, the J end by 7 bases, with 10 bases between. CDR3 size: 12 residues. CDR1 SQVTM and CDR2 ANQGSEA come from the germline V gene. CDR3 coding DNA: TGCAGCGTTGGGAGTTGGGTCGGGGAGCTGTTTTTT. It encodes CSVGSWVGELFF.

The chain employs TRBV30 and TRBJ1-5; TRBD1 is a possible D gene (6 bases). The germline V gene encodes CDR1 GTSNPN and CDR2 SVGIG (reference sequence). This CDR3 has 14 amino acids. V gave up 3 bases and J gave up 2 bases, with 11 bases separating them. The CDR3 protein is CAWRVRQGNQPQHF. The CDR3 bases are TGTGCCTGGAGGGTCCGACAGGGCAATCAGCCCCAGCATTTT.

The chain combines TRBV7-9 with TRBJ2-5, with TRBD2 matching 15 bases. CDR3 length: 14 amino acids. Germline CDR1 SEHNR, CDR2 FQNEAQ (reference sequence). Germline trimming cut 10 bases from V and 5 bases from J; bases unmatched to any gene: 5. CDR3 nucleotides: TGTGCCACCGGACTAGCGGGGGGGCGTGAGACCCAGTACTTC. Translation gives CATGLAGGRETQYF.

J is TRBJ2-3 and V is TRBV7-2, with 7 bases matching TRBD2. In germline, CDR1 is SGHTA, CDR2 FQGNSA. The J segment lost 2 bases and the V segment lost 5 bases, leaving 10 bases of the junction unmatched. The CDR3 contains 16 residues. The CDR3 coding sequence is TGTGCCAGCAGCCCTTGGGGGGGTCTTTACACAGATACGCAGTATTTT. Translated: CASSPWGGLYTDTQYF.

CDR3 amino acids: CASSQTGLSGYTF. For the CDR3, the DNA is TGTGCCAGCAGTCAAACAGGGTTGTCTGGCTACACCTTC. The V call is TRBV14, the J call TRBJ1-2, with D perhaps matching TRBD1 (6 bases). The germline V gene encodes CDR1 SGHDN and CDR2 FVKESK. The CDR3 totals 13 residues. Trimming took off 6 bases at V and 7 bases at J, with 15 bases between the two ends.

V usage is TRBV27 and J usage is TRBJ1-2, with TRBD1 as a possible D gene (5 bases). Trimming cost V 3 bases and J 3 bases, with 11 bases left between them. Germline loops: CDR1 MNHEY, CDR2 SMNVEV (reference sequence). There are 14 residues in the CDR3. In DNA, the CDR3 is TGTGCCAGCAGTTTCAACAGGTGGGACTATGGCTACACCTTC. Protein: CASSFNRWDYGYTF.

The genes are TRBV29-1 and TRBJ1-3; D is unresolved. CDR1 is SQVTM, CDR2 ANQGSEA, per germline. Trimming stripped 1 base from V and 0 bases from J, with 10 bases between. The CDR3 length is 15 residues. Here the CDR3 DNA reads TGCAGCGTTGAAGGACTCGGGAGCTCTGGAAACACCATATATTTT. Its protein is CSVEGLGSSGNTIYF.

This chain joins TRBV4-3 and TRBJ1-2; D is uncertain. Between the trimmed V and J ends, which lost 0 bases and 5 bases, there was a span of 7 bases. Per the germline V gene, CDR1 is LGHNA and CDR2 is YSLEER. This CDR3 region has 13 residues. Here the CDR3 reads CASSQETGYGYTF. Here the CDR3 DNA reads TGCGCCAGCAGCCAAGAAACGGGGTATGGCTACACCTTC.

This clone was picked up one time. CDR3 protein: CATTQGNAVYGYTF. The DNA of the CDR3 is TGTGCCACCACTCAGGGGAATGCAGTCTATGGCTACACCTTC. This chain links TRBV15 with TRBJ1-2; possibly TRBD1 for D (6 bases). The ends were cut back, 7 bases at V and 4 bases at J, with 16 bases in the middle. Germline values: CDR1 LNHNV, CDR2 YYDKDF (reference sequence). The CDR3 runs 14 residues. Complete variable domain (other parts from reference TRBV15 and TRBJ1-2): DAMVIQNPRYQVTQFGKPVTLSCSQTLNHNVMYWYQQKSSQAPKLLFHYYDKDFNNEADTPDNFQSRRPNTSFCFLDIRSPGLGDTAMYLCATTQGNAVYGYTFGSGTRLTVV.

The V gene is TRBV20-1, the J gene TRBJ1-2; a possible D gene is TRBD1 (5 bases). V lost 1 base and J lost 6, with 6 bases in between. The CDR3 spans 11 residues. From germline, CDR1 is DFQATT and CDR2 SNEGSKA (reference sequence). CDR3 loop: CSARGGHGYTF. In nucleotides, the CDR3 is TGCAGTGCTAGAGGGGGCCATGGCTACACCTTC.

V usage is TRBV28 and J usage is TRBJ2-1; 10 nucleotides match TRBD2. J lost 7 bases, V lost 5 bases, and 5 bases had no gene match. Germline V gene sequence: CDR1 MDHEN, CDR2 SYDVKM. CDR3 length equals 14 residues. CDR3 region: CASSAQLAGNEQFF. The CDR3 coding sequence is TGTGCCAGCAGTGCCCAACTAGCGGGGAATGAGCAGTTCTTC.

CDR3 in amino acids: CASSLEGTGNQPQHF. The CDR3 DNA follows: TGCGCCAGCAGCTTAGAGGGTACGGGCAATCAGCCCCAGCATTTT. This sequence joins TRBV5-1 and TRBJ1-5, with D uncertain. Looked up from germline, CDR1 is SGHRS and CDR2 is YFSETQ. V lost 2 bases and J lost 2, with 11 bases in between. CDR3 length: 15 amino acids. The variable domain in full, with the rest retrieved from reference TRBV5-1 and TRBJ1-5, is KAGVTQTPRYLIKTRGQQVTLSCSPISGHRSVSWYQQTPGQGLQFLFEYFSETQRNKGNFPGRFSGRQFSNSRSEMNVSTLELGDSALYLCASSLEGTGNQPQHFGDGTRLSIL.

This clone occurred once. The chain recombines TRBV19 with TRBJ2-1; a possible D gene is TRBD2 (6 bases). The CDR3 runs 17 residues. Germline CDR1 reads LNHDA; CDR2 reads SQIVND (reference sequence). Between the trimmed V and J ends, which lost 4 bases and 0 bases, there was a span of 16 bases. The chain's CDR3 is CASSKGPWRGSYNEQFF. Here the CDR3 DNA reads TGTGCCAGTAGTAAAGGCCCTTGGAGGGGCTCCTACAATGAGCAGTTCTTC.

The rearrangement joins TRBV28 to TRBJ2-4; TRBD1 matches at 9 bases. Germline lookup yields CDR1 MDHEN and CDR2 SYDVKM. The CDR3 has 14 amino acids. Trimming cost V 6 bases and J 7 bases; bases outside gene matches: 7. DNA for the CDR3: TGTGCCAGCAGGCGACAGGGGGGGGGTAACATTCAGTACTTC. It codes for CASRRQGGGNIQYF.

This chain links TRBV6-6 with TRBJ1-2; tentative D call: TRBD1 (6 bases). V lost 7 bases to trimming and J lost 6 bases, with 15 bases between them. The CDR3 runs to 13 residues. Germline loops: CDR1 MNHNY, CDR2 SVGAGI (reference sequence). CDR3 protein: CASISRTADGYTF. CDR3 in DNA: TGTGCCAGCATCTCTAGGACAGCGGATGGCTACACCTTC.

The chain joins TRBV28 to TRBJ1-4; D is unresolved. V was shortened by 2 bases and J by 4 bases, with 11 bases between the two germline ends. This CDR3 is built from 15 residues. Germline CDR1 MDHEN, CDR2 SYDVKM. The CDR3 sequence: CASSLGGQFNEKLFF. The CDR3 DNA reads as TGTGCCAGCAGTTTAGGTGGGCAGTTTAATGAAAAACTGTTTTTT.

This sequence joins TRBV28 and TRBJ1-5, with TRBD1 identical over 9 bases. Germline assignment: CDR1 MDHEN and CDR2 SYDVKM. This CDR3 contains 15 residues. V gave up 5 bases and J gave up 4 bases; unmatched junction bases: 6. CDR3 loop: CASSITGTGNQPQHF. The CDR3 DNA is TGTGCCAGCAGTATTACCGGGACAGGGAATCAGCCCCAGCATTTT.

The gene calls are TRBV5-5 and TRBJ1-1; possible D gene TRBD1, 6 bases. The CDR3 spans 14 residues. Per germline, CDR1 SGHKS and CDR2 YYEKEE (reference sequence). V shed 3 bases and J shed 1 base, with 10 bases lying between them. The CDR3 is CASSSQTGNTEAFF. The CDR3 bases are TGTGCCAGCAGCTCTCAGACAGGGAACACTGAAGCTTTCTTT.

The chain combines TRBV28 with TRBJ2-7, with a tentative D call TRBD1 (5 bases). The CDR3 is 17 residues long. CDR1 and CDR2 from the germline V gene are MDHEN and SYDVKM. The germline V and J ends were trimmed by 3 bases and 8 bases, with 26 bases remaining between them. The CDR3 region has the DNA TGTGCCAGCAGTTTGGGGCAGCAAGTCCTACGATCAGGCCAGCAGTACTTC. It codes for CASSLGQQVLRSGQQYF. Full variable domain (missing parts from reference TRBV28 and TRBJ2-7): DVKVTQSSRYLVKRTGEKVFLECVQDMDHENMFWYRQDPGLGLRLIYFSYDVKMKEKGDIPEGYSVSREKKERFSLILESASTNQTSMYLCASSLGQQVLRSGQQYFGPGTRLTVT.

The rearrangement uses TRBV7-2 and TRBJ1-4; D is perhaps TRBD1 (6 bases). Trimming shortened V by 5 bases and J by 3 bases, and 10 bases separated the two germline ends. From germline, CDR1 is SGHTA and CDR2 FQGNSA. The CDR3 sequence is 14 residues long. The CDR3 is CASSPDRANEKLFF. CDR3 bases: TGTGCCAGCAGCCCGGACAGAGCTAATGAAAAACTGTTTTTT.

CDR3 sequence (DNA): TGTGCCAGTAGATCGGGCCTAGCGGGGGGGCTAGGGGCCAAAAACATTCAGTACTTC. Protein sequence: CASRSGLAGGLGAKNIQYF. The rearrangement links TRBV19 to TRBJ2-4, with 12 nucleotides matching TRBD2. Germline lookup yields CDR1 LNHDA and CDR2 SQIVND (reference sequence). There are 19 residues in the CDR3. V lost 6 bases and J lost 1; bases outside the gene matches: 13.

CDR3 coding DNA: TGCGCCAGCAGCTTGGCCCCAGCGAGCACAGATACGCAGTATTTT. It codes for CASSLAPASTDTQYF. The J gene is TRBJ2-3, the V gene TRBV5-1, with unresolved D. Trimming stripped 0 bases from V and 0 bases from J, with 8 bases between. CDR1 is SGHRS and CDR2 is YFSETQ in the germline V gene. This CDR3 has 15 amino acids.

About this clone itself: A junction end diverges from the germline sequence, so it may reflect a read error. The rearrangement links TRBV7-7 to TRBJ2-1, with D maybe TRBD2 (6 bases). Looked up from germline, CDR1 is SSHAT and CDR2 is FNYEAQ (reference sequence). The CDR3 is 13 residues long. CDR3 residues: CASSPGTLNEQFF. The CDR3 DNA follows: TGTGCTAGCAGCCCCGGGACTTTAAATGAGCAGTTCTTC.

This clone was detected once. V gene TRBV11-2 combines with J gene TRBJ1-1; 7 nucleotides match TRBD1. J gave up 1 base and V 5 bases, and 10 bases lay outside the gene matches. The CDR3 covers 16 residues. CDR1 is SGHAT and CDR2 is FQNNGV in the germline V gene. The CDR3 region is CASSPDRAPENTEAFF. CDR3 sequence (DNA): TGTGCCAGCAGCCCCGACAGGGCCCCGGAGAACACTGAAGCTTTCTTT.

This clone has a handful of counts. The V call is TRBV6-5, the J call TRBJ1-3; the D gene is possibly TRBD1 (6 bases). The CDR3 extends over 14 amino acids. Trimming took 6 bases from V and 2 from J, leaving 11 bases between them. Germline CDR1 and CDR2: MNHEY and SVGAGI. The CDR3 DNA sequence: TGTGCCAGCAGACCGAGGGGGACTGGAAACACCATATATTTT. This encodes CASRPRGTGNTIYF.

The genes are TRBV5-8 and TRBJ1-6, with D hard to call. Germline values: CDR1 SGHTS, CDR2 YDEGEE. Trimming took 1 base from V and 14 from J, leaving 19 bases between them. The CDR3 has 15 amino acids. The CDR3 DNA follows: TGTGCCAGCAGCTTGACCTTGCTGGTTGATCAGTCCCTCCACTTT. This gives the protein CASSLTLLVDQSLHF.

The chain employs TRBV15 and TRBJ1-4, with D hard to call. Per germline, CDR1 LNHNV and CDR2 YYDKDF (reference sequence). The CDR3 is 17 residues long. The ends were cut back, 5 bases at V and 0 bases at J, with 16 bases in the middle. The DNA for the CDR3 is TGTGCCACCAGCGCTCGCGGGGTGGAAGCAACTAATGAAAAACTGTTTTTT. It translates to CATSARGVEATNEKLFF.

The V gene is TRBV19, the J gene TRBJ2-3; TRBD1 aligns across 8 bases. The CDR3 is made up of 14 amino acids. CDR1 and CDR2 from the germline V gene are LNHDA and SQIVND (reference sequence). Germline trimming cut 8 bases from V and 0 bases from J; bases unmatched to any gene: 4. DNA of the CDR3: TGTGCCAGTCGAGACAGGGGCAGCACAGATACGCAGTATTTT. As protein: CASRDRGSTDTQYF.

As DNA, the CDR3 is TGTGCCAGCAGTGTTGGGTTAGCGGGGGGATCAGAGACCCAGTACTTC. Its protein product is CASSVGLAGGSETQYF. The chain is built from TRBV2 and TRBJ2-5, with 10 bases matching TRBD2. Germline V lookup: CDR1 SNHLY, CDR2 FYNNEI. The V segment lost 4 bases and the J segment 4 bases; nucleotides outside the gene matches: 9. The CDR3 covers 16 residues.

This chain links TRBV7-6 with TRBJ1-1; D is undetermined. Germline V gene data show CDR1 as SGHVS and CDR2 as FNYEAQ. This CDR3 has 15 amino acids. V lost 2 bases and J lost 3, with 13 bases in between. CDR3 sequence reads: CASSLTPTGDTEAFF. CDR3 DNA sequence: TGTGCCAGCAGCTTAACCCCGACTGGAGACACTGAAGCTTTCTTT.